The 22 T cell receptor beta chains listed next were all sequenced from one sample in a study of OX40 agonist ivuxolimab in advanced cancers. TCRdb keeps only in-frame clones here, not all; method: immunoSEQ multiplex PCR. The data show some 54,000 clones, roughly nine tenths seen once. Sample: CD4+ or CD8+ T cells sorted from blood, taken in a trial of the OX40 agonist ivuxolimab. Receptor source: an adult with an advanced solid tumor such as melanoma, head and neck, liver or kidney cancer.

This rearrangement joins TRBV9 to TRBJ2-2; weak D call: TRBD2 (7 bases). The CDR3 is made up of 16 amino acids. The V gene lost 0 bases and the J gene lost 3 bases, with 12 bases spanning the gap. The germline V gene has CDR1 SGDLS and CDR2 YYNGEE. CDR3 in amino acids: CASSVAGAGDTGELFF. CDR3 coding DNA: TGTGCCAGCAGCGTAGCGGGGGCGGGAGACACCGGGGAGCTGTTTTTT.

The chain employs TRBV30 and TRBJ1-6; no clear D gene. This CDR3 is built from 15 residues. Germline V gene data show CDR1 as GTSNPN and CDR2 as SVGIG (reference sequence). The V end lost 1 base, the J end lost 10 bases, and 17 bases lay between the germline ends. CDR3 in DNA: TGTGCCTGGAGTGCGACCGGGAGGCAAGGGTCACCCCTCCACTTT. This encodes CAWSATGRQGSPLHF.

This clone was detected only once. The chain uses TRBV6-1 and TRBJ2-7; 8 nucleotides align to TRBD1. V shed 6 bases and J 2 bases; nucleotides not matched to a gene: 3. CDR1 is MNHNS, CDR2 SASEGT, per germline. This CDR3 spans 13 amino acids. CDR3 nucleotides: TGTGCCAGCAGAGACAGGGGACCCTACGAGCAGTACTTC. Its translation is CASRDRGPYEQYF.

V is TRBV2 and J is TRBJ2-1; TRBD2 is a possible D gene (7 bases). Germline V CDR1 and CDR2: SNHLY, FYNNEI. This CDR3 has 16 amino acids. V shed 2 bases and J shed 2 bases, with 13 bases lying between them. The CDR3 here is CASSEWGGDTYNEQFF. CDR3 nucleotides: TGTGCCAGCAGTGAATGGGGGGGGGACACCTACAATGAGCAGTTCTTC.

The gene calls are TRBV5-1 and TRBJ2-6; possible D gene TRBD2, 6 bases. This CDR3 comprises 16 residues. CDR1 and CDR2 (germline): SGHRS, YFSETQ. The V end was cut by 4 bases, the J end by 0 bases, with 11 bases between. The CDR3 reads CASSPASVSGANVLTF. The CDR3 DNA sequence: TGCGCCAGCAGCCCAGCTAGCGTCTCTGGGGCCAACGTCCTGACTTTC.

The genes are TRBV6-5 and TRBJ1-3; D gene uncertain. Germline CDR1 and CDR2: MNHEY and SVGAGI. The CDR3 has 15 residues. V was pared by 0 bases and J by 9 bases, with 15 bases between. The CDR3 nucleotides are TGTGCCAGCAGTTACTCGGGCAAGGACGGACGCACCATATATTTT. It is translated as CASSYSGKDGRTIYF.

The sample holds one count of this clone. The J gene is TRBJ1-2, the V gene TRBV6-5; TRBD1 agrees at 7 bases. This CDR3 is 15 amino acids long. CDR1 is MNHEY and CDR2 is SVGAGI in the germline V gene. V gave up 2 bases and J gave up 2 bases; unmatched junction bases: 5. DNA of the CDR3: TGTGCCAGCAGTTACGATGGGACAGTCAACTATGGCTACACCTTC. Its translation: CASSYDGTVNYGYTF.

The CDR3 DNA follows: TGTGCCAGCAGTTACTCGAGTGCAGGGGAGAACACTGAAGCTTTCTTT. As protein: CASSYSSAGENTEAFF. The chain carries TRBV6-6 and TRBJ1-1, with a possible D match to TRBD1 (6 bases). CDR1 MNHNY and CDR2 SVGAGI come from the germline V gene (reference sequence). The CDR3 runs to 16 residues. Trimming removed 0 bases from V and 1 base from J, with 12 bases in between.

The chain employs TRBV6-1 and TRBJ2-6; possibly TRBD2 for D (5 bases). Trimming took off 4 bases at V and 2 bases at J, with 15 bases between the two ends. Germline values: CDR1 MNHNS, CDR2 SASEGT. This CDR3 contains 17 residues. CDR3 sequence: CASSGGFGSTGANVLTF. The CDR3 nucleotides read TGTGCCAGCAGTGGAGGGTTCGGTTCGACTGGGGCCAACGTCCTGACTTTC.

The V call is TRBV28, the J call TRBJ2-5, with TRBD2 matching over 8 bases. Trimming at V came to 7 bases and at J to 2 bases, leaving 9 bases not matched to a gene. This CDR3 has 15 amino acids. The germline CDR1 and CDR2 sequences are MDHEN and SYDVKM. This CDR3 reads CASIPGGLRQETQYF. In DNA, the CDR3 is TGTGCCAGCATTCCGGGAGGGTTGAGGCAAGAGACCCAGTACTTC.

V gene TRBV12-5 combines with J gene TRBJ2-7; maybe TRBD2 (5 bases). Germline-derived CDR1 and CDR2 are LGHNT and FRNRAP. The ends were cut back, 4 bases at V and 3 bases at J, with 13 bases in the middle. The CDR3 loop spans 14 amino acids. The CDR3 loop reads CASGSRDKNYEQYF. For the CDR3, the DNA is TGTGCTAGTGGTTCCCGGGATAAAAACTACGAGCAGTACTTC.

V gene TRBV5-4 combines with J gene TRBJ2-5, with D possibly matching TRBD1 (5 bases). V lost 1 base and J lost 0, with 10 bases in between. The CDR3 has 15 amino acids. Germline CDR1 and CDR2: SGHNT and YYREEE (reference sequence). Written as DNA, the CDR3 is TGTGCCAGCAGCTTGTTCCAGGGCTACCAAGAGACCCAGTACTTC. Amino acids: CASSLFQGYQETQYF.

The V gene is TRBV5-6, the J gene TRBJ1-5, with D maybe TRBD1 (5 bases). Germline V gene data show CDR1 as SGHDT and CDR2 as YYEEEE. Trimming pared 3 bases from V and 2 bases from J, leaving 18 bases between. The CDR3 covers 17 residues. CDR3 amino acids: CASSSGWEGLGNQPQHF. Written as DNA, the CDR3 is TGTGCCAGCAGCTCCGGATGGGAGGGACTAGGCAATCAGCCCCAGCATTTT.

The chain combines TRBV30 with TRBJ2-5; D is ambiguous. V dropped 3 bases and J dropped 0 bases, with 5 bases sitting between them. The germline V gene has CDR1 GTSNPN and CDR2 SVGIG (reference sequence). CDR3 size: 12 residues. The chain's CDR3 is CAWRRYQETQYF. The CDR3, as DNA: TGTGCCTGGAGGCGATACCAAGAGACCCAGTACTTC.

The chain recombines TRBV5-1 with TRBJ2-1; 10 nucleotides agree with TRBD2. Germline CDR1 is SGHRS and CDR2 is YFSETQ. V shed 6 bases and J 15 bases; nucleotides not matched to a gene: 15. This CDR3 region has 14 residues. For the CDR3, the DNA is TGCGCCAGCACCCTCCCCGAGCGGGGGGGCCTATTGTTCTTC. Its translation is CASTLPERGGLLFF.

The genes are TRBV20-1 and TRBJ2-3, with D unresolved. CDR3 length: 10 amino acids. Germline V CDR1 and CDR2: DFQATT, SNEGSKA (reference sequence). The V and J ends lost 8 bases and 4 bases respectively, with 7 bases between them. CDR3 bases: TGCAGTTCCTACGCAGATACGCAGTATTTT. It translates to CSSYADTQYF.

The chain links TRBV19 to TRBJ2-2; 15 bases are shared with TRBD2. The J segment lost 4 bases and the V segment lost 8 bases, leaving 2 bases of the junction unmatched. Germline V gene lookup returns CDR1 LNHDA and CDR2 SQIVND (reference sequence). The CDR3 length is 15 residues. The CDR3: CASWTSGGGTGELFF. The DNA of the CDR3 is TGTGCCAGTTGGACTAGCGGGGGGGGCACCGGGGAGCTGTTTTTT.

V gene TRBV6-1 combines with J gene TRBJ1-1; tentative D call: TRBD1 (5 bases). The V and J ends lost 5 bases and 11 bases respectively, with 18 bases between them. CDR3 length equals 13 residues. CDR1 and CDR2 from the germline V gene are MNHNS and SASEGT. The chain's CDR3 is CASSLGALGEAFF. CDR3 sequence (DNA): TGTGCCAGCAGTTTAGGGGCCCTGGGCGAGGCTTTCTTT.

This chain connects TRBV5-4 to TRBJ1-2, with D unclear. The ends were cut back, 5 bases at V and 4 bases at J, with 12 bases in the middle. CDR1 is SGHNT and CDR2 is YYREEE in the germline V gene (reference sequence). The CDR3 runs 13 residues. CDR3 nucleotide sequence: TGTGCCAGCAGTGGACTGAACTTCTATGGCTACACCTTC. It is translated as CASSGLNFYGYTF.

This clone came up a few times. The J gene is TRBJ1-6, the V gene TRBV11-2, with 8 bases matching TRBD1. Germline CDR1 and CDR2: SGHAT and FQNNGV. CDR3 size: 16 residues. V shed 11 bases, J shed 4 bases, and the junction held 13 bases outside the gene matches. The CDR3, as DNA: TGTGCCTGCCGGTCCGGCAGGGGGCTATATAATTCACCCCTCCACTTT. Translated, it gives CACRSGRGLYNSPLHF.

The genes are TRBV19 and TRBJ1-1; D uncertain. This CDR3 region has 15 residues. In germline, CDR1 is LNHDA, CDR2 SQIVND (reference sequence). V was clipped by 2 bases and J by 1 base, with 11 bases between them. The DNA for the CDR3 is TGTGCCAGTAGTATACTAACACAGCGGAACACTGAAGCTTTCTTT. Translated: CASSILTQRNTEAFF.

The chain combines TRBV5-1 with TRBJ1-5; TRBD1 is a possible D gene (5 bases). Trimming cost V 4 bases and J 1 base, with 18 bases left between them. Germline CDR1 and CDR2: SGHRS and YFSETQ. This CDR3 region has 17 residues. Here the CDR3 DNA reads TGCGCCAGCAGCCCTGGGACCGTGGGGGGGAGCAATCAGCCCCAGCATTTT. This encodes CASSPGTVGGSNQPQHF. Together with reference TRBV5-1 and TRBJ1-5, the CDR3 gives the full variable domain: KAGVTQTPRYLIKTRGQQVTLSCSPISGHRSVSWYQQTPGQGLQFLFEYFSETQRNKGNFPGRFSGRQFSNSRSEMNVSTLELGDSALYLCASSPGTVGGSNQPQHFGDGTRLSIL.